This T cell receptor (beta chain) was recorded in a study of blood T cell repertoires in COVID-19. Study context: Samples taken during acute and convalescent COVID-19 were collected in the United States, Italy and Spain. Nucleic acid was either cDNA or gDNA, and it came from T cells, B-cell-depleted T cells, or PBMCs.

Study processing details: Cell counts per sample came from amplifying reference gene primers. Clones were read by immunoSEQ multiplex PCR, and TCRdb kept only the in-frame ones, dropping some. The D gene and trimming were derived from the DNA, and the V and J assignments and clone size from that table. The sample records a few hundred thousand clones, around 88% being singletons. Germline CDR1 and CDR2: KGHSH and LQKENI. This CDR3 spans 12 amino acids. Trimming took off 2 bases at V and 7 bases at J, with 9 bases between the two ends. This chain joins TRBV18 and TRBJ2-7; D call uncertain. Sequencing used peripheral blood. This sequence originates from a woman aged 30 to 39 who had recovered from COVID-19. CDR3 loop: CASSPNRVEQYF. Written as DNA, the CDR3 is TGTGCCAGCTCACCAAACCGCGTGGAGCAGTACTTC.